These 21 T cell receptor beta chains came from one sample sequenced in a study of blood T cell repertoires in COVID-19. Data came from immunoSEQ multiplex PCR; TCRdb stores just in-frame clones and leaves some out. The repertoire holds 340,000 or so clones, with 65% to 90% as singletons. The material sequenced was PBMCs or T cells enriched from blood (not recorded which). These receptors were obtained from a woman in her thirties or forties with acute COVID-19.

This clone has more than one count but fewer than ten. In nucleotides, the CDR3 is TGTGCCAGCAGCCGGGACTGGTACTACGAGCAGTACTTC. Its translation is CASSRDWYYEQYF. The chain employs TRBV28 and TRBJ2-7; D perhaps matches TRBD2 (6 bases). The germline V gene has CDR1 MDHEN and CDR2 SYDVKM. The CDR3 contains 13 residues. V was cut by 6 bases and J by 3 bases, with 12 bases left in between.

The gene calls are TRBV20-1 and TRBJ1-1; no firm D call. Germline V gene data show CDR1 as DFQATT and CDR2 as SNEGSKA (reference sequence). The CDR3 is made up of 11 amino acids. With 6 bases removed from V and 4 bases from J, the gap between germline ends came to 9 bases. CDR3 sequence: CSARLGTEAFF. The DNA for the CDR3 is TGCAGTGCGCGCCTAGGCACTGAAGCTTTCTTT.

J is TRBJ1-4 and V is TRBV7-6; TRBD1 aligns across 7 bases. The CDR3 consists of 18 residues. V was pared by 1 base and J by 0 bases, with 8 bases of the junction left unmatched. Germline V gene data show CDR1 as SGHVS and CDR2 as FNYEAQ. The DNA for the CDR3 is TGTGCCAGCAGCTTAGGCTCAGGGGGGATTGCAACTAATGAAAAACTGTTTTTT. This gives the protein CASSLGSGGIATNEKLFF.

V and J are TRBV7-6 and TRBJ2-2; D not resolved. This CDR3 is 14 amino acids long. CDR1 and CDR2 from the germline V gene are SGHVS and FNYEAQ. V dropped 5 bases and J dropped 6 bases, with 13 bases sitting between them. In DNA, the CDR3 is TGTGCCAGCAGCGGTTCCCCTGAGTCCGGGGAGCTGTTTTTT. This gives the protein CASSGSPESGELFF.

This rearrangement joins TRBV19 to TRBJ1-5; perhaps TRBD1 as D (6 bases). The germline gives CDR1 LNHDA, CDR2 SQIVND (reference sequence). The CDR3 totals 19 residues. Trimming pared 1 base from V and 0 bases from J, leaving 19 bases between. In DNA form, the CDR3 reads TGTGCCAGTAGTATAGTCGGACAGAGAAGGGGATATAGCAATCAGCCCCAGCATTTT. This codes for CASSIVGQRRGYSNQPQHF.

The chain is built from TRBV19 and TRBJ1-2; D gene unclear. CDR3 length: 13 residues. The germline CDR1 and CDR2 sequences are LNHDA and SQIVND (reference sequence). V was shortened by 0 bases and J by 8 bases, with 10 bases between the two germline ends. The CDR3 DNA follows: TGTGCCAGTAGTATAGATCTCGGGAAAGGCTACACCTTC. Its protein is CASSIDLGKGYTF.

This clone was recorded only once. The chain recombines TRBV3-1 (or the pseudogene TRBV3-2) with TRBJ1-3; D gene unclear. Germline V gene lookup returns CDR1 LGHDT and CDR2 YNNKEL (reference sequence). This CDR3 is 16 amino acids long. Deletions cut 2 bases from V and 2 bases from J, with 13 bases between. The CDR3 reads CASSQYPQNAGNTIYF. CDR3 nucleotide sequence: TGTGCCAGCAGCCAATATCCTCAGAATGCTGGAAACACCATATATTTT.

The rearrangement links TRBV15 to TRBJ2-2; 9 bases match TRBD1. The CDR3 covers 16 residues. Germline CDR1 is LNHNV and CDR2 is YYDKDF (reference sequence). V lost 0 bases and J lost 6; bases outside the gene matches: 5. The CDR3 reads CATSRDLQGAAGELFF. CDR3 bases: TGTGCCACCAGCAGAGATCTACAGGGGGCCGCCGGGGAGCTGTTTTTT.

This clone was counted once. This chain connects TRBV5-4 to TRBJ2-5; D ambiguous. This CDR3 contains 14 residues. The germline V gene encodes CDR1 SGHNT and CDR2 YYREEE (reference sequence). V lost 1 base and J lost 2, with 9 bases in between. DNA of the CDR3: TGTGCCAGCAGCTTGTTCCAGGATCAAGAGACCCAGTACTTC. Its translation is CASSLFQDQETQYF.

This rearrangement joins TRBV7-2 to TRBJ2-7; 10 bases are shared with TRBD1. The CDR3 spans 14 residues. CDR1 is SGHTA, CDR2 FQGNSA, per germline. J was trimmed by 4 bases and V by 3 bases; bases with no gene match: 3. This chain's CDR3 is CASSLGTGEYEQYF. For the CDR3, the DNA is TGTGCCAGCAGCTTGGGGACAGGGGAATACGAGCAGTACTTC. Filled out from reference TRBV7-2 and TRBJ2-7, the complete variable domain reads GAGVSQSPSNKVTEKGKDVELRCDPISGHTALYWYRQSLGQGLEFLIYFQGNSAPDKSGLPSDRFSAERTGGSVSTLTIQRTQQEDSAVYLCASSLGTGEYEQYFGPGTRLTVT.

The chain links TRBV19 to TRBJ1-1; 8 bases fit TRBD1. The J segment lost 7 bases and the V segment lost 4 bases, leaving 14 bases of the junction unmatched. The V gene's germline CDR1 is LNHDA and CDR2 SQIVND (reference sequence). The CDR3 extends over 16 amino acids. The CDR3 coding sequence is TGTGCCAGTAGTAGACAGGGGCCTCGCGGAGGGGGTGAAGCTTTCTTT. Its translation is CASSRQGPRGGGEAFF.

The gene calls are TRBV4-2 and TRBJ1-3, with 8 bases that match TRBD1. The germline V gene has CDR1 LGHNA and CDR2 YNFKEQ. The length of the CDR3 is 17 residues. V gave up 4 bases and J gave up 6 bases; unmatched junction bases: 14. The CDR3 spells CASSLQAGSGGENTIYF. DNA of the CDR3: TGTGCCAGCAGCCTCCAAGCGGGGTCAGGGGGCGAAAACACCATATATTTT.

This clone was recorded once. The chain combines TRBV7-9 with TRBJ1-2; 9 positions agree with TRBD1. Germline-derived CDR1 and CDR2 are SEHNR and FQNEAQ (reference sequence). V gave up 2 bases and J gave up 3 bases; unmatched junction bases: 7. The CDR3 sequence is 16 residues long. The CDR3 sequence is CASSLILRDRDYGYTF. DNA of the CDR3: TGTGCCAGCAGCTTAATCCTAAGGGACAGGGACTATGGCTACACCTTC.

The chain carries TRBV2 and TRBJ1-5, with D perhaps matching TRBD1 (6 bases). The V end lost 7 bases, the J end lost 0 bases, and 13 bases lay between the germline ends. CDR1 is SNHLY, CDR2 FYNNEI, per germline. This CDR3 is 15 amino acids long. This CDR3 is CASKGDTFSNQPQHF. In DNA form, the CDR3 reads TGTGCCAGCAAGGGGGACACGTTTAGCAATCAGCCCCAGCATTTT.

The chain carries TRBV9 and TRBJ2-5; 7 bases fit TRBD2. The CDR3 length is 13 residues. Germline assignment: CDR1 SGDLS and CDR2 YYNGEE. The junction had 5 bases not matched to a gene; V was cut back by 5 bases and J by 4 bases. CDR3: CASSRSGVETQYF. The CDR3 DNA reads TGTGCCAGCAGTAGGAGCGGGGTAGAGACCCAGTACTTC.

J is TRBJ2-7 and V is TRBV27; 9 bases agree with TRBD1. V lost 6 bases, J lost 3 bases, and 6 bases stayed unmatched. Germline V gene sequence: CDR1 MNHEY, CDR2 SMNVEV (reference sequence). The CDR3 has 14 residues. The CDR3 nucleotides read TGTGCCAGCAGCCGGACAGGGGCCCTCTACGAGCAGTACTTC. Translation gives CASSRTGALYEQYF.

The sample holds one count of this clone. The chain joins TRBV6-2 or TRBV6-3 to TRBJ1-2; 7 positions agree with TRBD1. Looked up from germline, CDR1 is MNHEY and CDR2 is SVGEGT. The CDR3 loop spans 16 amino acids. Trimming took 5 bases from V and 6 from J; bases not matched to a gene: 15. This CDR3 is CASSPPNRQGPNGYTF. Written as DNA, the CDR3 is TGTGCCAGCAGTCCACCCAATCGACAGGGACCGAATGGCTACACCTTC.

This chain joins TRBV11-3 and TRBJ2-1; D perhaps matches TRBD1 (5 bases). Trimming removed 1 base at V and 9 bases at J, with 16 bases between. CDR3 length: 15 residues. CDR1 SGHNT and CDR2 YENEEA come from the germline V gene. CDR3 sequence (DNA): TGTGCCAGCAGCTTAGGGAGTAAGGGGTCGGGTGAGCAGTTCTTC. Amino acid sequence: CASSLGSKGSGEQFF.

The J gene is TRBJ2-1, the V gene TRBV7-8; TRBD2 matches at 13 bases. The germline CDR1 and CDR2 sequences are SGHVS and FQNEAQ. The CDR3 has 20 residues. V lost 2 bases and J lost 0; bases outside the gene matches: 10. In DNA form, the CDR3 reads TGTGCCAGCAGCTTACCCGGACTAGCGGGAGCAGTGGGCTCCTACAATGAGCAGTTCTTC. Translating it yields CASSLPGLAGAVGSYNEQFF.

The V call is TRBV7-3, the J call TRBJ2-7, with a tentative D call TRBD2 (6 bases). V lost 5 bases, J lost 2 bases, and 13 bases lay in between. Germline V gene lookup returns CDR1 SGHTA and CDR2 FQGTGA. The CDR3 length is 14 residues. DNA for the CDR3: TGTGCCAGCAGCCCTAACGGACTAACCTACGAGCAGTACTTC. Its translation: CASSPNGLTYEQYF.

This rearrangement joins TRBV19 to TRBJ2-3; 8 bases line up with TRBD2. The CDR3 runs 13 residues. Germline trimming cut 6 bases from V and 3 bases from J; bases unmatched to any gene: 2. Germline V gene sequence: CDR1 LNHDA, CDR2 SQIVND (reference sequence). The chain's CDR3 is CASRSGGTDTQYF. The CDR3 bases are TGTGCCAGTAGATCGGGAGGGACAGATACGCAGTATTTT.